The 9 T cell receptor beta chains reported below all come from one sample, sequenced in a study of CD8 T cells in ankylosing spondylitis (TCRdb year 2017). Receptors were amplified or captured by 5' RACE. These reads were obtained on an Illumina HiSeq 2500. TCRdb passed the public sequencing reads through fastp at Q25 and MiXCR, retaining productive beta sequences. Identical CDR3 proteins give one entry, which carries the most common genes and DNA. The sample records more than 250,000 distinct CDR3 sequences, approximately 10% of which are singletons. The ten biggest clones cover roughly 9% of the sample. Input material: blood, either unsorted or a sorted T cell fraction (not recorded which). These receptors were collected from a female donor with ankylosing spondylitis or in good health (not recorded which).

This clonotype was seen many times. The V gene is TRBV5-1, the J gene TRBJ2-7; 7 nucleotides agree with TRBD1. The V gene's germline CDR1 is SGHRS and CDR2 YFSETQ. Trimming removed 5 bases from V and 2 bases from J; junction bases left unmatched: 10. This CDR3 is built from 15 residues. CDR3 residues: CASSPYPGQTYEQYF. CDR3 nucleotides: TGCGCCAGCAGTCCTTACCCGGGACAGACCTACGAGCAGTACTTC.

This clonotype came up a few times. The chain combines TRBV20-1 with TRBJ2-5; TRBD1 matches 7 bases. CDR3 length equals 14 residues. Germline assignment: CDR1 DFQATT and CDR2 SNEGSKA (reference sequence). The ends lost 3 bases at V and 5 bases at J; junction bases unmatched: 9. CDR3 bases: TGCAGTGCTAGCCACAGGGGTGTGGGTGAGACCCAGTACTTC. It specifies CSASHRGVGETQYF.

This clonotype was recorded a few times. This chain joins TRBV7-9 and TRBJ2-7; TRBD2 matches 9 bases. Germline V gives CDR1 SEHNR, CDR2 FQNEAQ (reference sequence). The CDR3 covers 17 residues. After removal of 2 bases from V and 3 bases from J, the junction contained 11 bases not matched to a gene. Here the CDR3 reads CASSLRVAGDPHYEQYF. The CDR3 coding sequence is TGTGCCAGCAGCTTACGAGTAGCGGGAGACCCGCACTACGAGCAGTACTTC.

This clonotype was seen many times. The gene calls are TRBV12-3 or TRBV12-4 and TRBJ1-1, with D unclear. Deletions cut 6 bases from V and 4 bases from J, with 15 bases between. This CDR3 is 14 amino acids long. As DNA, the CDR3 is TGTGCCAGCAGCCCCGCCGGGAAGGGCACTGAAGCTTTCTTT. Amino acids: CASSPAGKGTEAFF.

This clonotype was seen more than once but under ten times. The CDR3, as DNA: TGTGCCAGCAGCGCACTTACAAGGAACACTGAAGCTTTCTTT. This sequence encodes CASSALTRNTEAFF. V is TRBV7-8 and J is TRBJ1-1; unclear D gene. In germline, CDR1 is SGHVS, CDR2 FQNEAQ. There are 14 residues in the CDR3. Between the trimmed V and J ends, which lost 5 bases and 1 base, there was a span of 11 bases.

This clonotype has ten or more counts. This chain uses TRBV7-9 with TRBJ1-2; D remains ambiguous. Germline CDR1 reads SEHNR; CDR2 reads FQNEAQ (reference sequence). This CDR3 region has 11 residues. Trimming left V 6 bases short and J 7 bases short, with 9 bases between. DNA of the CDR3: TGTGCCAGCAGAGACTACGCTGGCTACACCTTC. It yields the protein CASRDYAGYTF.

The rearrangement joins TRBV7-6 to TRBJ2-5, with D perhaps TRBD1 (6 bases). The CDR3 has 15 amino acids. Germline loops: CDR1 SGHVS, CDR2 FNYEAQ. The V end was cut by 4 bases, the J end by 5 bases, with 17 bases between. CDR3 residues: CASSSPQGMGETQYF. CDR3 in DNA: TGTGCCAGCAGCTCGCCACAGGGTATGGGCGAGACCCAGTACTTC.

The chain is built from TRBV20-1 and TRBJ1-5; 9 bases agree with TRBD1. Losses at the gene ends were 2 bases for V and 1 base for J; bases not matched to a gene: 6. Germline V gene sequence: CDR1 DFQATT, CDR2 SNEGSKA (reference sequence). The CDR3 sequence is 16 residues long. CDR3 sequence: CSARSNRGPSNQPQHF. The CDR3 nucleotides are TGCAGTGCTAGATCAAACAGGGGGCCCAGCAATCAGCCCCAGCATTTT.

Comment on this clonotype: Possible read error: a much larger clone is one base away. The V gene is TRBV25-1, the J gene TRBJ2-2; D might be TRBD1 (6 bases). This CDR3 region has 16 residues. Germline loops: CDR1 MGHDK, CDR2 SYGVNS. V gave up 4 bases and J gave up 2 bases, with 14 bases separating them. This CDR3 reads CASSVGAAYNTGELFF. DNA for the CDR3: TGTGCCAGCAGTGTGGGGGCAGCTTATAACACCGGGGAGCTGTTTTTT.